In its sample, the clone carrying this TCR beta chain is large (0.1 to 1%). The data originate from a study of immune characterization of retroperitoneal liposarcoma. TCRdb recomputed calls from the PCR reads with MiXCR, one row per CDR3 protein. The repertoire consists of thousands of distinct CDR3 sequences, with less than 50% occurring once and the leading ten covering 38%. Germline CDR1 MNHNS, CDR2 SASEGT. The trim removed 5 bases at V and 4 bases at J, leaving 8 bases unmatched. The CDR3 has 15 amino acids. This TCR derives from a male donor with retroperitoneal liposarcoma. Material for sequencing was tumor tissue. The chain is built from TRBV6-1 and TRBJ2-1; 7 bases match TRBD1. This CDR3 is CASSRSGTDYNEQFF. In DNA form, the CDR3 reads TGTGCCAGCAGTAGGTCGGGGACAGATTACAATGAGCAGTTCTTC.